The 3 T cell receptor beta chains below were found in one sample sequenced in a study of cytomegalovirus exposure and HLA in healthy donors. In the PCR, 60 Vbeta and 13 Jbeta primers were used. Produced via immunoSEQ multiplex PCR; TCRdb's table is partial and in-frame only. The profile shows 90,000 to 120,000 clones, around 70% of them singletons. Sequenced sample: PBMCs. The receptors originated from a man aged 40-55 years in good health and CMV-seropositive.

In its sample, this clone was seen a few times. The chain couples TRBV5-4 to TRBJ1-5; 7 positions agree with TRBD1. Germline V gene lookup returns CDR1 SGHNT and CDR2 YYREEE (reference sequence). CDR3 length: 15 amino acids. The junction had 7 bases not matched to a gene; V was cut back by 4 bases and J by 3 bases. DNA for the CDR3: TGTGCCAGCAGCCGCGTTGACAGGGTCAATCAGCCCCAGCATTTT. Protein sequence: CASSRVDRVNQPQHF.

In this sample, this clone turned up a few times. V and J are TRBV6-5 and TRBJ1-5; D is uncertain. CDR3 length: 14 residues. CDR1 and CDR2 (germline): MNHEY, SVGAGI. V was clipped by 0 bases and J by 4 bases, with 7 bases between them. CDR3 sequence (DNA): TGTGCCAGCAGTTACTCCGGTGGTAATCAGCCCCAGCATTTT. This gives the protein CASSYSGGNQPQHF.

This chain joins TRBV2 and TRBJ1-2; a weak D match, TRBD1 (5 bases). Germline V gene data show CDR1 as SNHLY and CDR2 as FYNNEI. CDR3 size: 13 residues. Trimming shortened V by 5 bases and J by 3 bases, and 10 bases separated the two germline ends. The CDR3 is CASSRGTDYGYTF. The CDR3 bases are TGTGCCAGCAGTCGGGGGACGGACTATGGCTACACCTTC. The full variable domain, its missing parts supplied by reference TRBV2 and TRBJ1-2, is EPEVTQTPSHQVTQMGQEVILRCVPISNHLYFYWYRQILGQKVEFLVSFYNNEISEKSEIFDDQFSVERPDGSNFTLKIRSTKLEDSAMYFCASSRGTDYGYTFGSGTRLTVV.